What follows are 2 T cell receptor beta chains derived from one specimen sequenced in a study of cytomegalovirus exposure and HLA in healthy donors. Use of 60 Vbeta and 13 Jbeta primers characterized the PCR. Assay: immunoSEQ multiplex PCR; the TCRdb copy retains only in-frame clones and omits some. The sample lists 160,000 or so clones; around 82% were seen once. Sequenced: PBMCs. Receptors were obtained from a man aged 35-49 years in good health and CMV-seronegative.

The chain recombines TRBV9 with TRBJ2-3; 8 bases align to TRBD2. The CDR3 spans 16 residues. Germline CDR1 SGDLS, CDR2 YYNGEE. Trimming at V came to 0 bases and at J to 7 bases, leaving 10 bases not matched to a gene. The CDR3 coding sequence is TGTGCCAGCAGCGTAGCCCCAACCGGGGGGGCTTATACGCAGTATTTT. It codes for CASSVAPTGGAYTQYF.

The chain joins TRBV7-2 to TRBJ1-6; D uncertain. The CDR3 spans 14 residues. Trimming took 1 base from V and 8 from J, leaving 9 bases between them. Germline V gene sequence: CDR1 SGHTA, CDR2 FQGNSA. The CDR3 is CASSLGSSYSPLHF. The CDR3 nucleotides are TGTGCCAGCAGCTTAGGGTCGAGCTATTCACCCCTCCACTTT.